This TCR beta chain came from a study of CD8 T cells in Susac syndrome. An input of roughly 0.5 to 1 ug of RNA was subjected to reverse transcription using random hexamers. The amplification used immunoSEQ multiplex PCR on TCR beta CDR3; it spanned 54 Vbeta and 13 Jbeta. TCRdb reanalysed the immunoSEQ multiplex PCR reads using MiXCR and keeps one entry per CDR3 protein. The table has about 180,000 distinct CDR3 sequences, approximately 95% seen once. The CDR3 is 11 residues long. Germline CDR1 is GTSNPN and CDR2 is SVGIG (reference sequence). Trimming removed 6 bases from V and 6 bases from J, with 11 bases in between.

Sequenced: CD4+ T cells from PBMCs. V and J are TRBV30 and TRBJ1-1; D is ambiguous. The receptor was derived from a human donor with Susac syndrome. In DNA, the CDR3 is TGTGCCTGCACAAATACCGCTGAAGCTTTCTTT. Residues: CACTNTAEAFF.